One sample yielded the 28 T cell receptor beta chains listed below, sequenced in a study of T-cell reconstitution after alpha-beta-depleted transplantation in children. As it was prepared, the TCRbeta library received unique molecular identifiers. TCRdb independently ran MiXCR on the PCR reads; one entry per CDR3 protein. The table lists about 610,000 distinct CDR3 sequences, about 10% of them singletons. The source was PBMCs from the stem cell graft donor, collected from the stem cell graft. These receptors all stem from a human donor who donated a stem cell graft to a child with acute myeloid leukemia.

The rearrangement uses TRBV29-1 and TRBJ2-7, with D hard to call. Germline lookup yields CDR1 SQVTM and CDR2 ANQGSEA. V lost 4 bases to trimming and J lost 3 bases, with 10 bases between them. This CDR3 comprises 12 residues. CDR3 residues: CSVGKAIYEQYF. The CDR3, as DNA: TGCAGCGTTGGTAAGGCTATCTACGAGCAGTACTTC.

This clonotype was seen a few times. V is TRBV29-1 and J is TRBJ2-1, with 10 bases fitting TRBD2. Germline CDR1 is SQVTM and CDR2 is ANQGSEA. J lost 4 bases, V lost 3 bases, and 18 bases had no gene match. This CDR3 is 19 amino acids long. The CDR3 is CSVEGWDRSGRASYNEQFF. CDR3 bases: TGCAGCGTTGAGGGGTGGGACAGGAGCGGGAGGGCCTCATACAATGAGCAGTTCTTC.

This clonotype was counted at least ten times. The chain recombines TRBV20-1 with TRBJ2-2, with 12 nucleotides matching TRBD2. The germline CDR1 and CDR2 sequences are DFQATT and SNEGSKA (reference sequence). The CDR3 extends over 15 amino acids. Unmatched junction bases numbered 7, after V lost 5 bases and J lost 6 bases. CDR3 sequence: CSASRLAGAAGELFF. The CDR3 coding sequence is TGCAGTGCTTCGCGACTAGCGGGAGCCGCCGGGGAGCTGTTTTTT.

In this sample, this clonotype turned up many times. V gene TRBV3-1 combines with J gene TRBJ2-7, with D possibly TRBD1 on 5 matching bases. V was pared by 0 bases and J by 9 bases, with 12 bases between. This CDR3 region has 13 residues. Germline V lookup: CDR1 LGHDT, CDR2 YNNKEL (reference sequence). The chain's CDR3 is CASSQDLVQGQYF. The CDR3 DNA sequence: TGTGCCAGCAGCCAAGATCTAGTCCAGGGGCAGTACTTC.

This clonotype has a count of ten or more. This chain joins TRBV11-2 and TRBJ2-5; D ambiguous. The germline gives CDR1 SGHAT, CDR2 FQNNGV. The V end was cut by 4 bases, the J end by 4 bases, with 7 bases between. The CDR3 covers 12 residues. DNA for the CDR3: TGTGCCAGCAGCTCCTGGGGAGAGACCCAGTACTTC. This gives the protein CASSSWGETQYF.

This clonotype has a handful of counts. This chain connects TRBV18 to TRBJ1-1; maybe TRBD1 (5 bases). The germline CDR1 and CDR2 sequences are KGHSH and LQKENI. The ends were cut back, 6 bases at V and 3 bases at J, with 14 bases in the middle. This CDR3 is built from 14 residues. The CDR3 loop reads CASSRGRHDTEAFF. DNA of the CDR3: TGTGCCAGCTCCCGGGGACGGCATGACACTGAAGCTTTCTTT.

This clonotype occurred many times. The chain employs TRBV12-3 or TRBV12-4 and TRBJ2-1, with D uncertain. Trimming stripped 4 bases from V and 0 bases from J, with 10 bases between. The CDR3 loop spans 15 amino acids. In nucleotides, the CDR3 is TGTGCCAGCAGTTCCCCCCCGAGCTCCTACAATGAGCAGTTCTTC. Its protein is CASSSPPSSYNEQFF.

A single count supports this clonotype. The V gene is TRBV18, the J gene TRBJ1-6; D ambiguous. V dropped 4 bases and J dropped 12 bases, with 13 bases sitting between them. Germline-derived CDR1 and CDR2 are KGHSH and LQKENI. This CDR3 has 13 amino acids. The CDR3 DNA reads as TGTGCCAGCTCACTACGGGCCGTAGAACCCCTCCACTTT. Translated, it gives CASSLRAVEPLHF.

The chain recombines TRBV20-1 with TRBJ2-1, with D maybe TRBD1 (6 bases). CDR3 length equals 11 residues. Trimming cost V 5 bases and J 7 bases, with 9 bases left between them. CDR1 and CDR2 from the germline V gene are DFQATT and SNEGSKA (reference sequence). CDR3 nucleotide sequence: TGCAGTGCTGCCAGGGGTAATGAGCAGTTCTTC. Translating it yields CSAARGNEQFF.

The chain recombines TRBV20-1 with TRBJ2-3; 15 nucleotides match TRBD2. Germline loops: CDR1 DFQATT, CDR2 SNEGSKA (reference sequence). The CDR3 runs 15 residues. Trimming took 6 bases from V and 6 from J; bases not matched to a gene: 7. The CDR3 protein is CSAHSGTSGGDTQYF. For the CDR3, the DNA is TGCAGTGCCCACTCCGGGACTAGCGGGGGGGATACGCAGTATTTT.

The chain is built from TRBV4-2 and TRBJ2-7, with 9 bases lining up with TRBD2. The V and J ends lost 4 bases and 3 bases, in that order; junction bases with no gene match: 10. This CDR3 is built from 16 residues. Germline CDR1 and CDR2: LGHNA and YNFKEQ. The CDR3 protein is CASSPERLAAIYEQYF. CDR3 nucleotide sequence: TGTGCCAGCAGCCCGGAGAGACTAGCGGCAATCTACGAGCAGTACTTC.

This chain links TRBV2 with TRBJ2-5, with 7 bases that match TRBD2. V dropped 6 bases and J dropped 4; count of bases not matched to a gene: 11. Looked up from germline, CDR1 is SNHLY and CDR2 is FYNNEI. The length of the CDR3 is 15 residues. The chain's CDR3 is CASSPTSARGETQYF. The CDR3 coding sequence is TGTGCCAGCAGCCCCACTAGCGCGCGAGGAGAGACCCAGTACTTC.

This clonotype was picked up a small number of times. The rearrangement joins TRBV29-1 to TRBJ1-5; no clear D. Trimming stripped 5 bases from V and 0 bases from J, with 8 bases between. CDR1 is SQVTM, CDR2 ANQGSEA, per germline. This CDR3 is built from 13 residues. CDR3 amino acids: CSVSEDSNQPQHF. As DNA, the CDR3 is TGCAGCGTTAGTGAGGATAGCAATCAGCCCCAGCATTTT.

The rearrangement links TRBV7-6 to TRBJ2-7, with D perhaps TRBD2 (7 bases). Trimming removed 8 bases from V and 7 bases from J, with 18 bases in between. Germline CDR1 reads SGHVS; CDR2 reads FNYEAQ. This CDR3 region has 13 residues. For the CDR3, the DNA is TGTGCCAGCTCGGGGGGCCCACAGAGGGAGCAGTACTTC. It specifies CASSGGPQREQYF. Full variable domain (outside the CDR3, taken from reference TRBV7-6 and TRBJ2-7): GAGVSQSPRYKVTKRGQDVALRCDPISGHVSLYWYRQALGQGPEFLTYFNYEAQQDKSGLPNDRFSAERPEGSISTLTIQRTEQRDSAMYRCASSGGPQREQYFGPGTRLTVT.

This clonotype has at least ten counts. The CDR3 sequence: CASSRDGPGELFF. Written as DNA, the CDR3 is TGTGCCAGCAGCCGCGACGGTCCCGGGGAGCTGTTTTTT. The chain is built from TRBV7-9 and TRBJ2-2; D not resolved. V was pared by 5 bases and J by 6 bases, with 10 bases between. CDR3 size: 13 residues. The germline CDR1 and CDR2 sequences are SEHNR and FQNEAQ (reference sequence). Full variable domain (outside the CDR3, taken from reference TRBV7-9 and TRBJ2-2): DTGVSQNPRHKITKRGQNVTFRCDPISEHNRLYWYRQTLGQGPEFLTYFQNEAQLEKSRLLSDRFSAERPKGSFSTLEIQRTEQGDSAMYLCASSRDGPGELFFGEGSRLTVL.

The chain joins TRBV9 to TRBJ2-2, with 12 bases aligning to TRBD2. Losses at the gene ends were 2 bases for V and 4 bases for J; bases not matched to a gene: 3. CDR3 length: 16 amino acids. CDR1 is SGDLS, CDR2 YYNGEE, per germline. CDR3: CASSVTSGRSTGELFF. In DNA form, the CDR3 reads TGTGCCAGCAGCGTCACTAGCGGGAGGAGCACCGGGGAGCTGTTTTTT.

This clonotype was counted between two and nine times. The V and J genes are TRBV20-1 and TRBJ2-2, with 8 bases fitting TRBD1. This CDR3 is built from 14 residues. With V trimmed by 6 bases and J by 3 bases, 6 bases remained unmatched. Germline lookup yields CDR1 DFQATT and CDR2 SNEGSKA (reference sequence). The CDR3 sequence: CSADRGVDTGELFF. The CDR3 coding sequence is TGCAGTGCCGACAGGGGTGTGGACACCGGGGAGCTGTTTTTT.

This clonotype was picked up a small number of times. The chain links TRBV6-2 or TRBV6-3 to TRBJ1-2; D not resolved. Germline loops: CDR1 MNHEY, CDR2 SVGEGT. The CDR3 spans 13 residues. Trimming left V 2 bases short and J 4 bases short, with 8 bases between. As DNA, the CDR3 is TGTGCCAGCAGTTACCAACAGTTCTATGGCTACACCTTC. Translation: CASSYQQFYGYTF.

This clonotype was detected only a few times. The CDR3 here is CASSSDGGANEKLFF. The CDR3, as DNA: TGTGCCAGCAGCTCAGACGGAGGAGCGAATGAAAAACTGTTTTTT. This chain links TRBV7-9 with TRBJ1-4; D ambiguous. The CDR3 is made up of 15 amino acids. V dropped 4 bases and J dropped 5 bases, with 14 bases sitting between them. Germline-derived CDR1 and CDR2 are SEHNR and FQNEAQ (reference sequence).

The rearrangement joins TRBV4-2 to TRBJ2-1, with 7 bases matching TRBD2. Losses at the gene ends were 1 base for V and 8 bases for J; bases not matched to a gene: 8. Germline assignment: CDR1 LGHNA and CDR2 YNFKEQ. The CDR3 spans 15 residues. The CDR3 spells CASSQAWEGSHEQFF. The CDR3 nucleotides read TGTGCCAGCAGCCAAGCCTGGGAGGGATCTCATGAGCAGTTCTTC.

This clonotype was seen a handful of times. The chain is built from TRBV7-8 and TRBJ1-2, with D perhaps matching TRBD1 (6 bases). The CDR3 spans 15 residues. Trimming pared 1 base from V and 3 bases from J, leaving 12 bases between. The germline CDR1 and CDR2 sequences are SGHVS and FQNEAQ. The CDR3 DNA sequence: TGTGCCAGCAGCTTAGTTGGACAGCGGTACTATGGCTACACCTTC. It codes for CASSLVGQRYYGYTF.

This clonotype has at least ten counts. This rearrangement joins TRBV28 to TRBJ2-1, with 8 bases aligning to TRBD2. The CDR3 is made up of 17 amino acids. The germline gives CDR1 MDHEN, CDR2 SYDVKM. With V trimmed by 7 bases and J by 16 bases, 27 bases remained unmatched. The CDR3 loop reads CASTTTGLAGDQNVIFF. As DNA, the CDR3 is TGTGCCAGCACTACAACGGGGCTAGCGGGTGATCAGAATGTGATATTCTTC.

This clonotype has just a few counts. The CDR3, as DNA: TGCAGCGGGGGTTGGGCGCTGGAGACCCAGTACTTC. Protein: CSGGWALETQYF. V is TRBV29-1 and J is TRBJ2-5, with D uncertain. CDR1 is SQVTM and CDR2 is ANQGSEA in the germline V gene. The V gene lost 7 bases and the J gene lost 5 bases, with 14 bases spanning the gap. The CDR3 loop spans 12 amino acids.

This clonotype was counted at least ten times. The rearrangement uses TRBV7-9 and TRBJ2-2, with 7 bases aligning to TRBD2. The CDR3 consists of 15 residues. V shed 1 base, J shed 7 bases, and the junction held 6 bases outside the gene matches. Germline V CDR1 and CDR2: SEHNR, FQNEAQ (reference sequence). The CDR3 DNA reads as TGTGCCAGCAGCTTAGGAGGGAGGGCCATCGGGGAGCTGTTTTTT. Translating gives CASSLGGRAIGELFF.

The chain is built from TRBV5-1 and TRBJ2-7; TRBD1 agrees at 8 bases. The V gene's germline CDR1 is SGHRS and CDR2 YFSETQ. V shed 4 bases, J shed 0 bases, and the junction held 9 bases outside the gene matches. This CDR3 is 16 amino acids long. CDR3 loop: CASSGPGQGLSYEQYF. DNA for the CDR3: TGCGCCAGCAGCGGTCCAGGACAGGGACTCTCCTACGAGCAGTACTTC.

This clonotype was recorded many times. CDR3 sequence: CASSPVAAGPVETQYF. The CDR3 DNA follows: TGTGCCAGCTCCCCCGTTGCGGCGGGCCCAGTGGAGACCCAGTACTTC. The chain recombines TRBV18 with TRBJ2-5; D may be TRBD2 (5 bases). Germline loops: CDR1 KGHSH, CDR2 LQKENI. V was clipped by 6 bases and J by 5 bases, with 22 bases between them. The CDR3 runs to 16 residues.

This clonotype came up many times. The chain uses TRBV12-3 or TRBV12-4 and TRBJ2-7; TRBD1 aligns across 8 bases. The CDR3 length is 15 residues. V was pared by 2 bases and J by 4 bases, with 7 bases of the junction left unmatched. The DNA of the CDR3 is TGTGCCAGCAGTTTAAGGGCAGGGGGCGAGTACGAGCAGTACTTC. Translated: CASSLRAGGEYEQYF.

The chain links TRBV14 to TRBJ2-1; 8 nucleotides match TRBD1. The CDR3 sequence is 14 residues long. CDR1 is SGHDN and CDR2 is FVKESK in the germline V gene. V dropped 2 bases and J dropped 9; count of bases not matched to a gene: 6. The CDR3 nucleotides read TGTGCCAGCAGCCAAACCGCCCAGGGGGCTGAGCAGTTCTTC. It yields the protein CASSQTAQGAEQFF.